This T cell receptor beta chain comes out of a study of blood T cell repertoires in COVID-19 (dated by TCRdb to the early 2020s). With respect to the entire study: Samples covering the acute and convalescent phases of COVID-19 were provided by collaborators in the United States, Italy and Spain. The material from the prospective study consisted of cDNA or gDNA derived from T cells, B-cell-depleted T cells, or PBMCs. Deeply sampled blood TCRbeta repertoires from subjects exposed to, actively infected with, or recovered from COVID-19 were included in the dataset. A freely available public database, intended as a resource for researchers studying the immune response to SARS-CoV-2, is where the repertoires were released. Samples came from the ongoing ImmuneRACE study (first 160 participants) plus 1,254 subjects from 6 global collaborators. The sample metadata nearly always contained a de-identified subject ID, COVID-19 status, age in years and sex. Where HLA class I and class II types were available, the types were taken from metadata supplied by the sample provider, not from assay-based typing.

Summary of the overall study and its limitations: The quantity of clinical and demographic metadata differed by source and by participant and was supplied without curation.

The collaborating institutions used their own protocols to collect whole blood in K2EDTA tubes. For TCRbeta analysis, collaborators shipped samples in one of three forms: frozen whole blood, isolated PBMCs, or DNA extracted from either of those sample types. The immunoSEQ Assay, a bias-controlled multiplex PCR, was used to amplify TCRbeta CDR3 regions from genomic DNA. The authors' analysis ran thus. The number of nucleated cells in each sample was estimated from the amplification of reference gene primers within the assay. To quantify the absolute abundance of each unique TCRbeta CDR3 rearrangement, sequence reads were collapsed and filtered. For each sample, productive Simpson clonality was calculated by taking the square root of Simpson's diversity index across productive rearrangements. TCRdb retrieved this table from immuneACCESS and kept in-frame rearrangements only. Not all clones are present; in checked studies, unresolved V genes account for under half, and no reason is known for the remainder. The D gene and trimming were derived from the DNA, and the V and J assignments and clone size from that table. The table for this sample lists roughly 200,000 clones; about 88% of them were counted only once. The ten largest account for 1.5% to 2% of the sample.

In the case of this clone: Its specific antigen is unknown. Per-base quality was not reported, and no clone a single base away is much larger than it.

For this chain, trimming is 5 bases at the V end and 0 bases at the J end, and the number of junction bases without a gene match is 19. Spanning cysteine to phenylalanine, the CDR3 consists of 20 amino acids. The retained sequence is limited to the CDR3, 60 bases, with the frame set at the first base. CDR1 and CDR2, looked up from the germline V gene (reference sequence), are PRHDT and FYEKMQ. The specimen sequenced was peripheral blood. Recombination linked TRBV13 to TRBJ2-1, with 7 bases matching TRBD2. The TCR originated in a man younger than 35 with active or convalescent COVID-19. The CDR3: CASSPPLAGFTSSSYNEQFF. The DNA sequence follows: TGTGCCAGCAGCCCGCCGTTAGCGGGTTTTACGTCTAGCTCCTACAATGAGCAGTTCTTC.